This is a list of T cell receptor beta chains from one sample in a study of cytomegalovirus exposure and HLA in healthy donors. Profiled with immunoSEQ multiplex PCR; TCRdb holds only in-frame clones, not every one. The sample holds around 160,000 clones; around 75% are singletons and the top ten take over 4.5%. The sample consisted of PBMCs. Source of these receptors: a male donor in good health and CMV-seronegative. The CDR3 runs from the conserved cysteine through the conserved F or W. The D gene is left open where the match is weak. Clone size is stated in some rows and not others, as once, few, many or a class when expanded.

CDR3aa: CASSATSGNTDTQYF; CDR3nt: TGTGCCAGCAGTGCGACTAGCGGGAACACAGATACGCAGTATTTT; d_gene: TRBD2; abundance: NA; j_gene: TRBJ2-3; v_gene: TRBV2
CDR3aa: CASSTWDRGRGLNTEAFF; CDR3nt: TGTGCCAGCAGTACCTGGGACAGGGGGCGAGGGCTGAACACTGAAGCTTTCTTT; d_gene: TRBD1; abundance: NA; j_gene: TRBJ1-1; v_gene: TRBV27
CDR3aa: CASSYQGGTANYGYTF; CDR3nt: TGTGCCAGCAGTTACCAAGGGGGGACAGCTAACTATGGCTACACCTTC; d_gene: TRBD1; abundance: NA; j_gene: TRBJ1-2; v_gene: TRBV6-5
CDR3aa: CASVRSSVQGLGEAFF; CDR3nt: TGTGCCAGCGTCCGGAGTTCGGTTCAGGGTTTAGGGGAAGCTTTCTTT; d_gene: NA; abundance: NA; j_gene: TRBJ1-1; v_gene: TRBV7-9
CDR3aa: CASRVQGETEAFF; CDR3nt: TGTGCCAGCAGGGTACAGGGGGAGACTGAAGCTTTCTTT; d_gene: TRBD1; abundance: NA; j_gene: TRBJ1-1; v_gene: TRBV7-3
CDR3aa: CASSPQGAMETQYF; CDR3nt: TGTGCCAGCTCACCACAGGGGGCGATGGAGACCCAGTACTTC; d_gene: TRBD1; abundance: NA; j_gene: TRBJ2-5; v_gene: TRBV18
CDR3aa: CASGLGRETQYF; CDR3nt: TGTGCTAGTGGTTTGGGCAGGGAGACCCAGTACTTC; d_gene: NA; abundance: NA; j_gene: TRBJ2-5; v_gene: TRBV12-5
CDR3aa: CASSPTGGRGNTIYF; CDR3nt: TGTGCCAGCAGCCCTACAGGGGGCCGGGGAAACACCATATATTTT; d_gene: TRBD1; abundance: NA; j_gene: TRBJ1-3; v_gene: TRBV2
CDR3aa: CASSLTLAGGPEQFF; CDR3nt: TGTGCCAGCAGCCTCACACTAGCGGGAGGCCCTGAGCAGTTCTTC; d_gene: TRBD2; abundance: NA; j_gene: TRBJ2-1; v_gene: TRBV7-9
CDR3aa: CASSPYPGGPSTGELFF; CDR3nt: TGTGCCAGCAGCCCCTACCCAGGGGGACCCAGCACCGGGGAGCTGTTTTTT; d_gene: TRBD1; abundance: NA; j_gene: TRBJ2-2; v_gene: TRBV14
CDR3aa: CASSLSYTDGEPFF; CDR3nt: TGTGCCAGCAGCTTAAGCTACACGGACGGGGAGCCGTTTTTT; d_gene: NA; abundance: NA; j_gene: TRBJ2-2; v_gene: TRBV7-9
CDR3aa: CSASSTESGKNIQYF; CDR3nt: TGTAGCGCCTCTTCCACGGAATCTGGCAAAAACATTCAGTACTTC; d_gene: NA; abundance: many; j_gene: TRBJ2-4; v_gene: TRBV7-9
CDR3aa: CASSSGGTSYNEQFF; CDR3nt: TGCGCCAGCAGCTCCGGGGGTACATCCTACAATGAGCAGTTCTTC; d_gene: NA; abundance: once; j_gene: TRBJ2-1; v_gene: TRBV5-1
CDR3aa: CASSYGLQETQYF; CDR3nt: TGCGCCAGCAGTTACGGACTCCAAGAGACCCAGTACTTC; d_gene: NA; abundance: NA; j_gene: TRBJ2-5; v_gene: TRBV4-3
CDR3aa: CAWTGKPTNYGYTF; CDR3nt: TGTGCCTGGACAGGGAAGCCTACTAACTATGGCTACACCTTC; d_gene: NA; abundance: many; j_gene: TRBJ1-2; v_gene: TRBV30
CDR3aa: CASSERSTDTQYF; CDR3nt: TGTGCCAGCAGTGAGAGGTCTACAGATACGCAGTATTTT; d_gene: NA; abundance: NA; j_gene: TRBJ2-3; v_gene: TRBV6-4
CDR3aa: CASSALGTLAKNIQYF; CDR3nt: TGTGCCAGCAGTGCGCTCGGGACTTTAGCCAAAAACATTCAGTACTTC; d_gene: NA; abundance: NA; j_gene: TRBJ2-4; v_gene: TRBV28
CDR3aa: CASSSGQGSNTEAFF; CDR3nt: TGCGCCAGCAGCTCAGGACAGGGGAGTAACACTGAAGCTTTCTTT; d_gene: TRBD1; abundance: NA; j_gene: TRBJ1-1; v_gene: TRBV5-1
CDR3aa: CASSKLTSVEQFF; CDR3nt: TGTGCCAGTAGTAAACTGACTAGCGTTGAGCAGTTCTTC; d_gene: TRBD2; abundance: NA; j_gene: TRBJ2-1; v_gene: TRBV19
CDR3aa: CASSRVGTEAFF; CDR3nt: TGTGCCAGCTCGCGGGTGGGCACTGAAGCTTTCTTT; d_gene: NA; abundance: few; j_gene: TRBJ1-1; v_gene: TRBV6-6
CDR3aa: CASTGGGLAGAGANVLTF; CDR3nt: TGTGCCAGCACCGGCGGAGGACTAGCGGGAGCGGGGGCCAACGTCCTGACTTTC; d_gene: TRBD2; abundance: NA; j_gene: TRBJ2-6; v_gene: TRBV5-8
CDR3aa: CASSLDRGQLVNTEAFF; CDR3nt: TGTGCCAGCAGCCTCGACCGCGGACAGCTCGTGAACACTGAAGCTTTCTTT; d_gene: NA; abundance: NA; j_gene: TRBJ1-1; v_gene: TRBV4-2
CDR3aa: CASSASGNTIYF; CDR3nt: TGTGCCAGCAGTGCGAGTGGAAACACCATATATTTT; d_gene: NA; abundance: NA; j_gene: TRBJ1-3; v_gene: TRBV28
CDR3aa: CASSPWASGRSETQYF; CDR3nt: TGTGCCAGCAGCCCGTGGGCTAGCGGGAGGTCGGAGACCCAGTACTTC; d_gene: TRBD2; abundance: NA; j_gene: TRBJ2-5; v_gene: TRBV7-3
CDR3aa: CASSPTQGRGYTF; CDR3nt: TGTGCCAGCAGCCCGACCCAGGGTCGTGGCTACACCTTC; d_gene: NA; abundance: NA; j_gene: TRBJ1-2; v_gene: TRBV6-5
CDR3aa: CASSFLGTGKETQYF; CDR3nt: TGTGCCAGCAGCTTCCTTGGGACAGGGAAAGAGACCCAGTACTTC; d_gene: TRBD1; abundance: NA; j_gene: TRBJ2-5; v_gene: TRBV5-6
CDR3aa: CASREQGAGELFF; CDR3nt: TGTGCCAGCAGAGAACAGGGGGCCGGGGAGCTGTTTTTT; d_gene: TRBD1; abundance: NA; j_gene: TRBJ2-2; v_gene: TRBV9
CDR3aa: CATSREAGRDTIYF; CDR3nt: TGTGCCACCAGCAGAGAGGCAGGGAGGGACACCATATATTTT; d_gene: NA; abundance: NA; j_gene: TRBJ1-3; v_gene: TRBV15
CDR3aa: CASSFGAITDTQYF; CDR3nt: TGTGCCAGCAGCTTTGGGGCAATCACAGATACGCAGTATTTT; d_gene: NA; abundance: once; j_gene: TRBJ2-3; v_gene: TRBV11-3
CDR3aa: CASSQGSSYEQYF; CDR3nt: TGTGCCAGCTCTCAGGGAAGCTCCTACGAGCAGTACTTC; d_gene: NA; abundance: few; j_gene: TRBJ2-7; v_gene: TRBV27
CDR3aa: CASSLSSGRARNEQFF; CDR3nt: TGTGCCAGCAGTCTTTCTAGCGGGAGGGCCAGGAATGAGCAGTTCTTC; d_gene: TRBD2; abundance: once; j_gene: TRBJ2-1; v_gene: TRBV6-6
CDR3aa: CASSQSTEETQYF; CDR3nt: TGCGCCAGCAGTCAATCGACAGAAGAGACCCAGTACTTC; d_gene: NA; abundance: NA; j_gene: TRBJ2-5; v_gene: TRBV23-1
CDR3aa: CASSLILDGGRQYF; CDR3nt: TGCGCCAGCAGCTTGATCTTGGACGGCGGGCGGCAGTACTTC; d_gene: NA; abundance: NA; j_gene: TRBJ2-7; v_gene: TRBV5-1
CDR3aa: CASRGTGTIQPQHF; CDR3nt: TGTGCCAGCAGGGGGACAGGGACAATTCAGCCCCAGCATTTT; d_gene: TRBD1; abundance: NA; j_gene: TRBJ1-5; v_gene: TRBV6-1